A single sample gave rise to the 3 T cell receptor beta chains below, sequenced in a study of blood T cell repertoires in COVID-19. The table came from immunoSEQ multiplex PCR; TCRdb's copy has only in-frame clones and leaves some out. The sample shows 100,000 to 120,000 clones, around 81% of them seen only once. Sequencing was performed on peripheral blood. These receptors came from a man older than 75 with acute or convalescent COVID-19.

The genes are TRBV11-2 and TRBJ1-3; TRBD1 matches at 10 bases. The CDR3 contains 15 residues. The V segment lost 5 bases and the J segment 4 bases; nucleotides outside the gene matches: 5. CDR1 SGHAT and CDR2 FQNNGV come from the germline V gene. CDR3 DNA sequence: TGTGCCAGCAGCCCAACGGACAGGGGGGGAAACACCATATATTTT. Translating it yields CASSPTDRGGNTIYF.

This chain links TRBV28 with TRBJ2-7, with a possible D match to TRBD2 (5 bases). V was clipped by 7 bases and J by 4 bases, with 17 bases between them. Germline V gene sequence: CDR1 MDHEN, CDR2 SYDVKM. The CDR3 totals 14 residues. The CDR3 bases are TGTGCCAGCACCTCCCCTAGCTCAAGATACGAGCAGTACTTC. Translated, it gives CASTSPSSRYEQYF.

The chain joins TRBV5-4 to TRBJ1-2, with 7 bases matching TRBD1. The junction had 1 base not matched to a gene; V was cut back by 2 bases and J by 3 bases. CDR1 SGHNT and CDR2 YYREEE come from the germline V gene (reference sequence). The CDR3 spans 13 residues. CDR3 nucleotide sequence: TGTGCCAGCAGCTTTGGACAGGACTATGGCTACACCTTC. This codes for CASSFGQDYGYTF.